The 26 T cell receptor beta chains presented below share a single source sample, sequenced in a study of blood T cell repertoires in COVID-19. Sequenced by immunoSEQ multiplex PCR; TCRdb stores in-frame clones only, minus some. The sample has roughly 500,000 clones; approximately 83% are singletons. The sequenced sample was peripheral blood. These receptors originate from a human donor in a cohort sampled during active COVID-19.

The rearrangement joins TRBV15 to TRBJ1-1, with D perhaps matching TRBD1 (5 bases). Germline CDR1 and CDR2: LNHNV and YYDKDF (reference sequence). V was clipped by 0 bases and J by 1 base, with 9 bases between them. This CDR3 comprises 15 residues. DNA for the CDR3: TGTGCCACCAGCAGAGATCGGGGGGAGAACACTGAAGCTTTCTTT. This codes for CATSRDRGENTEAFF.

The chain employs TRBV15 and TRBJ2-2, with a weak D call TRBD1 (5 bases). The CDR3 runs to 16 residues. From germline, CDR1 is LNHNV and CDR2 YYDKDF (reference sequence). The ends were cut back, 0 bases at V and 4 bases at J, with 12 bases in the middle. In DNA, the CDR3 is TGTGCCACCAGCAGAGAAGGCAGGGCAGGCACCGGGGAGCTGTTTTTT. Residues: CATSREGRAGTGELFF.

This clone was counted between two and nine times. The chain links TRBV5-4 to TRBJ2-7, with D possibly matching TRBD1 (5 bases). From germline, CDR1 is SGHNT and CDR2 YYREEE (reference sequence). This CDR3 spans 13 amino acids. Trimming removed 2 bases from V and 2 bases from J, with 8 bases in between. CDR3 sequence reads: CASSLQATYEQYF. The CDR3 coding sequence is TGTGCCAGCAGCTTACAGGCCACCTACGAGCAGTACTTC.

V usage is TRBV6-5 and J usage is TRBJ2-2; D not resolved. CDR3 length: 14 residues. Germline V CDR1 and CDR2: MNHEY, SVGAGI. V was clipped by 2 bases and J by 3 bases, with 7 bases between them. This chain's CDR3 is CASSYPPDTGELFF. The CDR3 nucleotides read TGTGCCAGCAGTTACCCCCCGGACACCGGGGAGCTGTTTTTT.

The chain couples TRBV30 to TRBJ2-2; tentatively, D is TRBD1 (5 bases). There are 13 residues in the CDR3. Looked up from germline, CDR1 is GTSNPN and CDR2 is SVGIG (reference sequence). The V gene lost 3 bases and the J gene lost 6 bases, with 11 bases spanning the gap. In nucleotides, the CDR3 is TGTGCCTGGAGGTCAATGACAGCCGGGGAGCTGTTTTTT. Its protein is CAWRSMTAGELFF.

The gene calls are TRBV7-9 and TRBJ2-3; a possible D gene is TRBD2 (5 bases). The CDR3 is 15 residues long. CDR1 and CDR2 from the germline V gene are SEHNR and FQNEAQ (reference sequence). The V and J ends lost 5 bases and 1 base respectively, with 13 bases between them. CDR3 in DNA: TGTGCCAGCAGCCGATTTCTAGCCGGCACAGATACGCAGTATTTT. The encoded protein is CASSRFLAGTDTQYF.

This rearrangement joins TRBV14 to TRBJ2-1, with a tentative D call TRBD1 (5 bases). This CDR3 contains 13 residues. Germline-derived CDR1 and CDR2 are SGHDN and FVKESK. Trimming shortened V by 1 base and J by 11 bases, and 12 bases separated the two germline ends. Here the CDR3 DNA reads TGTGCCAGCAGCCAAGCGGCCCGACAGCAGCAGTTCTTC. The encoded protein is CASSQAARQQQFF.

The chain has TRBV11-2 and TRBJ2-1; TRBD2 matches at 8 bases. CDR1 SGHAT and CDR2 FQNNGV come from the germline V gene. CDR3 length: 18 residues. J was trimmed by 2 bases and V by 1 base; bases with no gene match: 10. The CDR3 spells CASSLGMGGSGTYNEQFF. CDR3 in DNA: TGTGCCAGCAGCTTAGGGATGGGAGGTAGCGGGACCTACAATGAGCAGTTCTTC.

The chain combines TRBV3-1 (or the pseudogene TRBV3-2) with TRBJ2-7; 7 bases are a match to TRBD2. V gave up 8 bases and J gave up 2 bases; unmatched junction bases: 15. Germline CDR1 LGHDT, CDR2 YNNKEL (reference sequence). The CDR3 is 16 amino acids. CDR3 region: CASSKRGAGLAYEQYF. In nucleotides, the CDR3 is TGTGCCAGCTCCAAACGAGGAGCGGGATTGGCCTACGAGCAGTACTTC.

This chain connects TRBV5-1 to TRBJ1-4; D is perhaps TRBD1 (6 bases). Trimming took 7 bases from V and 4 from J, leaving 20 bases between them. The CDR3 spans 16 residues. Germline values: CDR1 SGHRS, CDR2 YFSETQ. For the CDR3, the DNA is TGCGCCAGCCATCGAGGGGGTACAGGATATAATGAAAAACTGTTTTTT. Amino acid sequence: CASHRGGTGYNEKLFF.

Regarding this clone: The identical CDR3 is also encoded by other nucleotide sequences in the sample. The chain joins TRBV7-2 to TRBJ1-1; tentatively, D is TRBD1 (6 bases). V lost 5 bases to trimming and J lost 5 bases, with 12 bases between them. CDR3 length: 13 residues. CDR1 is SGHTA, CDR2 FQGNSA, per germline. CDR3 nucleotide sequence: TGTGCCAGCAGCCTGTACAGGGAAACTGAAGCTTTCTTT. Protein sequence: CASSLYRETEAFF.

In DNA form, the CDR3 reads TGCGCCAGCAGCCAAGAGGCTCTGGCGGGAGAACACGAGCAGTACTTC. Residues: CASSQEALAGEHEQYF. V usage is TRBV4-3 and J usage is TRBJ2-7; 7 bases line up with TRBD2. This CDR3 spans 16 amino acids. The V segment lost 0 bases and the J segment 5 bases; nucleotides outside the gene matches: 10. CDR1 is LGHNA, CDR2 YSLEER, per germline.

This clone showed up just a few times. This chain uses TRBV5-4 with TRBJ2-7; 11 bases align to TRBD2. This CDR3 has 13 residues. The junction had 0 bases not matched to a gene; V was cut back by 0 bases and J by 7 bases. CDR1 is SGHNT, CDR2 YYREEE, per germline (reference sequence). For the CDR3, the DNA is TGTGCCAGCAGCTTGGGACTAGCGGGGGAGCAGTACTTC. It specifies CASSLGLAGEQYF. Drawing the rest from reference TRBV5-4 and TRBJ2-7, the complete variable domain is ETGVTQSPTHLIKTRGQQVTLRCSSQSGHNTVSWYQQALGQGPQFIFQYYREEENGRGNFPPRFSGLQFPNYSSELNVNALELDDSALYLCASSLGLAGEQYFGPGTRLTVT.

The rearrangement joins TRBV5-6 to TRBJ2-3, with 9 bases lining up with TRBD2. The CDR3 sequence is 15 residues long. V shed 4 bases, J shed 6 bases, and the junction held 9 bases outside the gene matches. CDR1 and CDR2 from the germline V gene are SGHDT and YYEEEE. CDR3 in amino acids: CASSNSYSGGDTQYF. The CDR3 DNA follows: TGTGCCAGCAGCAACAGTTATAGCGGGGGCGATACGCAGTATTTT.

The CDR3 DNA is TGTGCCAGCGCTCCCCCGGGAGGCCGGGGGTTCGAAGCTTTCTTT. Protein product: CASAPPGGRGFEAFF. The chain uses TRBV6-5 and TRBJ1-1, with D possibly being TRBD1 (5 bases). Germline values: CDR1 MNHEY, CDR2 SVGAGI. Trimming shortened V by 8 bases and J by 8 bases, and 24 bases separated the two germline ends. This CDR3 has 15 amino acids.

The chain links TRBV30 to TRBJ1-1; TRBD1 is a possible D gene (5 bases). Trimming removed 0 bases at V and 3 bases at J, with 8 bases between. The CDR3 covers 13 residues. Germline CDR1 is GTSNPN and CDR2 is SVGIG (reference sequence). CDR3 nucleotides: TGTGCCTGGAGTGTTAAGACAGACACTGAAGCTTTCTTT. It translates to CAWSVKTDTEAFF.

The chain combines TRBV30 with TRBJ2-7, with 7 positions matching TRBD1. CDR3 length equals 13 residues. The germline V gene encodes CDR1 GTSNPN and CDR2 SVGIG (reference sequence). With V trimmed by 6 bases and J by 4 bases, 9 bases remained unmatched. CDR3 DNA sequence: TGTGCCTGCATGGGACAGCCAGCTTACGAGCAGTACTTC. This gives the protein CACMGQPAYEQYF.

This clone was counted between two and nine times. The rearrangement joins TRBV27 to TRBJ2-3; TRBD2 might be the D (6 bases). Trimming took off 4 bases at V and 7 bases at J, with 18 bases between the two ends. This CDR3 spans 15 amino acids. Germline loops: CDR1 MNHEY, CDR2 SMNVEV (reference sequence). The chain's CDR3 is CASSSPGGAVHTQYF. The CDR3 nucleotides read TGTGCCAGCAGTTCGCCGGGCGGGGCTGTACATACGCAGTATTTT.

The chain couples TRBV11-2 to TRBJ2-1; tentatively, D is TRBD1 (6 bases). This CDR3 has 15 amino acids. CDR1 and CDR2 (germline): SGHAT, FQNNGV. The V end lost 7 bases, the J end lost 1 base, and 14 bases lay between the germline ends. The CDR3 nucleotides read TGTGCCAGCACCCCAACGACAGGTTCCTACAATGAGCAGTTCTTC. Protein: CASTPTTGSYNEQFF.

The CDR3 is CASSPDRDNSPLHF. For the CDR3, the DNA is TGTGCCAGCTCCCCGGACAGGGATAATTCACCCCTCCACTTT. The chain joins TRBV27 to TRBJ1-6, with 8 bases that match TRBD1. Trimming removed 8 bases from V and 5 bases from J; junction bases left unmatched: 5. CDR1 is MNHEY, CDR2 SMNVEV, per germline (reference sequence). This CDR3 is 14 amino acids long.

V gene TRBV11-2 combines with J gene TRBJ2-5, with no clear D. The CDR3 runs to 14 residues. Between the trimmed V and J ends, which lost 1 base and 1 base, there was a span of 7 bases. Germline CDR1 and CDR2: SGHAT and FQNNGV. CDR3 DNA sequence: TGTGCCAGCAGCTTAGGCACCAGCCAAGAGACCCAGTACTTC. Encoded protein: CASSLGTSQETQYF.

CDR3 in DNA: TGTGCCAGCAGTTTGTCCGGGACAGGTATCAGCTACACCTTC. It specifies CASSLSGTGISYTF. The chain joins TRBV28 to TRBJ1-2; 8 positions match TRBD1. CDR1 and CDR2 from the germline V gene are MDHEN and SYDVKM. The CDR3 totals 14 residues. V shed 3 bases, J shed 9 bases, and the junction held 9 bases outside the gene matches.

The CDR3 loop is CASSPQGAHEQYF. CDR3 DNA: TGTGCCAGCTCACCACAGGGGGCTCACGAGCAGTACTTC. The chain couples TRBV18 to TRBJ2-7; 7 bases map to TRBD1. Germline values: CDR1 KGHSH, CDR2 LQKENI. Trimming removed 1 base from V and 5 bases from J; junction bases left unmatched: 2. This CDR3 has 13 amino acids.

The rearrangement links TRBV30 to TRBJ2-7; TRBD1 aligns across 9 bases. Germline assignment: CDR1 GTSNPN and CDR2 SVGIG (reference sequence). V dropped 6 bases and J dropped 0; count of bases not matched to a gene: 9. The CDR3 has 15 amino acids. DNA of the CDR3: TGTGCCTGCCAACCGGGACAGGGCCTCTCCTACGAGCAGTACTTC. This sequence encodes CACQPGQGLSYEQYF.

V is TRBV6-4 and J is TRBJ1-2; 10 nucleotides align to TRBD1. The CDR3 sequence is 15 residues long. Germline V CDR1 and CDR2: MRHNA, SNTAGT. Trimming at V came to 0 bases and at J to 7 bases, leaving 5 bases not matched to a gene. Written as DNA, the CDR3 is TGTGCCAGCAGTGACTCGGGACAGGGGAAATTTGGCTACACCTTC. It codes for CASSDSGQGKFGYTF.

This clone showed up just a few times. The V and J genes are TRBV9 and TRBJ1-1, with D tentatively TRBD1 (6 bases). Germline values: CDR1 SGDLS, CDR2 YYNGEE. V was trimmed by 0 bases and J by 4 bases, leaving 10 bases between them. The CDR3 has 14 amino acids. The DNA of the CDR3 is TGTGCCAGCAGCGTAGCAGGGGAGGGCACTGAAGCTTTCTTT. This encodes CASSVAGEGTEAFF. Filled out from reference TRBV9 and TRBJ1-1, the complete variable domain reads DSGVTQTPKHLITATGQRVTLRCSPRSGDLSVYWYQQSLDQGLQFLIQYYNGEERAKGNILERFSAQQFPDLHSELNLSSLELGDSALYFCASSVAGEGTEAFFGQGTRLTVV.